The present T cell receptor (beta chain) was sequenced within a study of shared clonotypes between healthy human individuals. Study-level points and caveats: As a rule, naive subsets had a larger estimated richness than memory subsets. Clonotypes shared by all four sorted-subset donors had higher generation probabilities than non-shared clonotypes.

Sorted-subset replicate PCRs used about 200 ng of genomic DNA. This amount corresponded to approximately 30,000 T cell genomes. TCRdb's table, derived via immunoSEQ multiplex PCR, lists solely in-frame clones and lacks some. The table lists over 1.4 million clones, roughly 97% of them singletons. This CDR3 region has 11 residues. V lost 3 bases and J 12 bases, leaving 9 bases between the germline ends. Germline-derived CDR1 and CDR2 are ENHRY and SYGVKD. Concerning this clone: Its antigen remains unknown.

The chain is built from TRBV10-3 and TRBJ2-1; D uncertain. Material for sequencing was naive CD4+ T cells sorted from blood. The subset here: CD45RA+ positively selected. The TCR was taken from a man in his thirties or forties in good health. Written as DNA, the CDR3 is TGTGCCATCAGTGACCCAGCTGGGCAGTTCTTC. Translating gives CAISDPAGQFF.